The source of this T cell receptor beta chain is a study of beta chain features in type 1 diabetes. Study-level findings and limits: Since sequencing was performed on cDNA, cells with high TCR expression could be over-represented.

Each of the sorted populations had a purity greater than 95%. As regards this clone: Its antigen is unidentified.

The investigators reverse transcribed all of the isolated RNA, so they sequenced expressed TCRB transcripts. Using immunoSEQ multiplex PCR, the repertoire was profiled, and TCRdb retains in-frame clones only, with some absent. The sample yields 250,000 or so clones, 25% to 30% seen once. The sequence came from a man aged 25-45 years in good health. Sequencing was carried out using central memory CD4+ T cells from blood.

This CDR3 is CASSFVEDTEAFF. DNA for the CDR3: TGTGCCAGCAGCTTCGTGGAGGACACTGAAGCTTTCTTT. The chain employs TRBV7-2 and TRBJ1-1; no definite D call. V was cut by 3 bases and J by 3 bases, with 8 bases left in between. The V gene's germline CDR1 is SGHTA and CDR2 FQGNSA. The CDR3 length is 13 residues. Variable domain in full (rest from reference TRBV7-2 and TRBJ1-1): GAGVSQSPSNKVTEKGKDVELRCDPISGHTALYWYRQSLGQGLEFLIYFQGNSAPDKSGLPSDRFSAERTGGSVSTLTIQRTQQEDSAVYLCASSFVEDTEAFFGQGTRLTVV.